This TCR beta chain emerged from a study of shared clonotypes between healthy human individuals. Authors' methods: ImmunoSEQ yielded junction-only sequences lacking quality scores, so filtering differed. Libraries were prepared by immunoSEQ multiplex PCR; TCRdb keeps only in-frame clonotypes and omits some of them. For V, J and clone size, that table is used; D and trimming come from the DNA. The data hold around 1,000,000 clones, with approximately 77% observed a single time. V lost 0 bases, J lost 3 bases, and 6 bases lay in between. The CDR3 loop spans 13 amino acids. Germline CDR1 GTSNPN, CDR2 SVGIG (reference sequence).

The chain combines TRBV30 with TRBJ2-1; D gene unclear. The sample comprised memory CD4+ T cells from PBMCs. Subset denoted: CD45RA-negative fraction. The sequence was collected from a man between 18 and 29 years old in good health. Some clones in this sample may be carry-over from other donors' samples. The CDR3 spells CAWSVQDYNEQFF. CDR3 sequence (DNA): TGTGCCTGGAGTGTACAAGACTACAATGAGCAGTTCTTC.